This T cell receptor (beta chain) was found in a study of Tregs in tolerant kidney transplant recipients. The study, taken as a whole, reports: Few patients were studied, so findings need validation in larger groups. This study did not directly address biological reproducibility.

The table came from immunoSEQ multiplex PCR; TCRdb's copy has only in-frame clones and leaves some out. Of tens of thousands of clones listed, more than 80% are singletons. As to this clone: Its antigen is as yet unknown.

The CDR3 is 14 amino acids. Germline V gene data show CDR1 as SGHRS and CDR2 as YFSETQ. V trimming: 0 bases; J trimming: 11 bases; junction bases outside the gene matches: 10. Thawed PBMCs were rested overnight at 37°C with around 200 IU/ml IL-2 before regulatory T cell sorting. V and J are TRBV5-1 and TRBJ1-1; 7 bases are a match to TRBD1. The sequence was obtained from a human donor in good health. The sample taken for sequencing was Tregs from blood. CDR3 amino acids: CASSLARGGAGAFF. CDR3 DNA sequence: TGCGCCAGCAGCTTGGCACGAGGGGGCGCCGGGGCTTTCTTT.